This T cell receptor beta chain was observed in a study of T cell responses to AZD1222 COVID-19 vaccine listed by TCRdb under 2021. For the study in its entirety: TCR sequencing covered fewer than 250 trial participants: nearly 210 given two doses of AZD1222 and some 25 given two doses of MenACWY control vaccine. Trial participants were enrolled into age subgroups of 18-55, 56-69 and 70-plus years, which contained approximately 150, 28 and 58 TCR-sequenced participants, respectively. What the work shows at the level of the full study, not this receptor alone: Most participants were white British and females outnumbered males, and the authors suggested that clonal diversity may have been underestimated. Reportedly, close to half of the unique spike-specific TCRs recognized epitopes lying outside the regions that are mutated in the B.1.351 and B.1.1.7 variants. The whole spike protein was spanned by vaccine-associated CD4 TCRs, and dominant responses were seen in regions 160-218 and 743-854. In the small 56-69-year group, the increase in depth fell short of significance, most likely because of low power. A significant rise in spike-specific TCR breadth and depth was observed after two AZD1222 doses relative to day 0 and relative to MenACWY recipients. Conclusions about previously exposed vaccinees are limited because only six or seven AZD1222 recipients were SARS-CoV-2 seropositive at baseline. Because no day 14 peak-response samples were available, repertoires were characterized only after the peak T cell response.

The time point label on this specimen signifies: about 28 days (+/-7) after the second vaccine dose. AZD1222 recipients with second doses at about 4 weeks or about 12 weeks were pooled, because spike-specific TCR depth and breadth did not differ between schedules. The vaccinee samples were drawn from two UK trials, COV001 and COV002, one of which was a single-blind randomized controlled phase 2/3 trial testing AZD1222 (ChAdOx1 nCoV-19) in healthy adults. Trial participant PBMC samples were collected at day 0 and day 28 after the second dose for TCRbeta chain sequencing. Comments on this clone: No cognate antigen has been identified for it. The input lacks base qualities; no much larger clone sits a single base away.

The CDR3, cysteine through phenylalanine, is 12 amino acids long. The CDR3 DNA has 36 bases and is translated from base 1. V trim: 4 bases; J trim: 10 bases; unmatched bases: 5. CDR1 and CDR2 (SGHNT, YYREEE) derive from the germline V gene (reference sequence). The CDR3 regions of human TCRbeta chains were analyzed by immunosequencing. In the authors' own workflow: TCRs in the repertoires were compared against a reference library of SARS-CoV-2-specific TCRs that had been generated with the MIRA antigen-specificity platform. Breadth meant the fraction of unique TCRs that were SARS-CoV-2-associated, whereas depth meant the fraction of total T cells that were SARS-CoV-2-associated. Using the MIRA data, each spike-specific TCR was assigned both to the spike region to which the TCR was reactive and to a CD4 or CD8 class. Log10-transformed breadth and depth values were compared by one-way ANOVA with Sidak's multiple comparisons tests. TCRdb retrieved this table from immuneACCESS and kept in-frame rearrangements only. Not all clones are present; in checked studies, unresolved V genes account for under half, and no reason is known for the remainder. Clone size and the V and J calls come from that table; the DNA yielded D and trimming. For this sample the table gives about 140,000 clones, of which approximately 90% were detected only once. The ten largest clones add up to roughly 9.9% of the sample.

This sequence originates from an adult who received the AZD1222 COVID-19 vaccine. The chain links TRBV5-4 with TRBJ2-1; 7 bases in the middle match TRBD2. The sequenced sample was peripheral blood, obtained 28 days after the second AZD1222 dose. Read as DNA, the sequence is TGTGCCAGCAGCCCCGGCGGGGGAGAGCAGTTCTTC. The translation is CASSPGGGEQFF.